Listed here is a single T cell receptor beta chain. Antigen unknown. This sample stems from a study of cytomegalovirus exposure and HLA in healthy donors. Study-level points and caveats: In a later analysis, first-cohort TCR clusters were found to tend to co-occur in the 130 or so validation repertoires. A few CMV-associated chains were confirmed in vitro to be specific for CMV antigens.

V was cut by 2 bases and J by 6 bases, with 20 bases left in between. CDR3 size: 17 residues. Germline V gene sequence: CDR1 SNHLY, CDR2 FYNNEI. Only in-frame clones appear in the TCRdb table, and some are missing; sequencing was by immunoSEQ multiplex PCR. This table has 150,000 to 200,000 clones, 84% appearing once. The sample taken for sequencing was PBMCs. The chain is built from TRBV2 and TRBJ2-1; tentative D call: TRBD1 (6 bases). The sequence was collected from a man between 18 and 29 years old in good health and CMV-seropositive. The CDR3 nucleotides read TGTGCCAGCAGTGAATTTAGGGGGACGCGGCGAAGCAATGAGCAGTTCTTC. Protein product: CASSEFRGTRRSNEQFF.